Only one count was recorded for the clone carrying this T cell receptor beta chain. Its antigen is currently unknown. From germline, CDR1 is MNHNS and CDR2 SASEGT. The CDR3 loop spans 13 amino acids. V was cut by 10 bases and J by 2 bases, with 13 bases left in between. PCR was performed using 60 Vbeta and 13 Jbeta primers. Using immunoSEQ multiplex PCR, the repertoire was profiled, and TCRdb retains in-frame clones only, with some absent. The sample has hundreds of thousands of clones; around 73% are singletons. These data belong to a study of cytomegalovirus exposure and HLA in healthy donors. The study's findings and limits: Within the data, a cluster of highly shared sequence variants was likely a sequencing artifact.

The TCR was taken from a male donor in good health and CMV-seronegative. Sequenced sample: PBMCs. The rearrangement joins TRBV6-1 to TRBJ2-3; D not resolved. The CDR3 loop reads CATLPRTTDTQYF. Written as DNA, the CDR3 is TGTGCCACCCTCCCCAGAACCACAGATACGCAGTATTTT.